A single sample gave rise to the 19 T cell receptor beta chains below, sequenced in a study of T cell responses to AZD1222 COVID-19 vaccine (TCRdb year 2021). The intended sense of this specimen's time point label: baseline before first vaccination. Libraries were built with the immunoSEQ multiplex PCR assay. TCRdb re-hosts the immuneACCESS table, in-frame sequences only. Its copies lack some clones; in the studies checked, an unresolved V gene accounts for under half of them, and the cause for the rest is not known. The sample yields 100,000 to 150,000 clones; roughly 88% were counted once. The ten largest clones capture about 5.6% of the sample. This specimen was peripheral blood, taken on day 0 of AZD1222 vaccination. Every receptor here comes from an adult in good health.

V gene TRBV4-1 combines with J gene TRBJ1-5; D call uncertain. From germline, CDR1 is MGHRA and CDR2 YSYEKL. CDR3 length equals 16 residues. V lost 1 base to trimming and J lost 4 bases, with 14 bases between them. CDR3 DNA sequence: TGCGCCAGCAGCCAAGTGCGAGGACCGCGTAATCAGCCCCAGCATTTT. This encodes CASSQVRGPRNQPQHF.

This chain joins TRBV6-6 and TRBJ2-7; TRBD1 aligns across 7 bases. This CDR3 region has 15 residues. V lost 6 bases to trimming and J lost 2 bases; unmatched junction nucleotides: 10. CDR1 and CDR2 from the germline V gene are MNHNY and SVGAGI (reference sequence). CDR3 nucleotide sequence: TGTGCCAGCAGGACGGGACAGATCTCACCCTACGAGCAGTACTTC. As protein: CASRTGQISPYEQYF.

CDR3 loop: CASSARRGSNTEAFF. CDR3 DNA: TGTGCCAGTAGTGCCCGGCGGGGCTCGAACACTGAAGCTTTCTTT. The gene calls are TRBV19 and TRBJ1-1, with a tentative D call TRBD1 (5 bases). The germline gives CDR1 LNHDA, CDR2 SQIVND (reference sequence). The germline V and J ends were trimmed by 5 bases and 1 base, with 14 bases remaining between them. The CDR3 is made up of 15 amino acids.

The chain recombines TRBV28 with TRBJ2-7; D gene uncertain. V gave up 5 bases and J gave up 6 bases, with 5 bases separating them. This CDR3 is built from 10 residues. The V gene's germline CDR1 is MDHEN and CDR2 SYDVKM. CDR3 sequence: CASSGREQYF. CDR3 coding DNA: TGTGCCAGCAGTGGGCGCGAGCAGTACTTC.

The CDR3 reads CASSLLAGDSYEQYF. DNA for the CDR3: TGTGCCAGCAGTTTATTGGCGGGGGACTCCTACGAGCAGTACTTC. The chain couples TRBV27 to TRBJ2-7; 7 nucleotides agree with TRBD2. The trim removed 1 base at V and 0 bases at J, leaving 3 bases unmatched. This CDR3 has 15 residues. Germline CDR1 reads MNHEY; CDR2 reads SMNVEV (reference sequence).

This rearrangement joins TRBV7-2 to TRBJ1-1, with 9 bases fitting TRBD1. V lost 6 bases and J lost 0; bases outside the gene matches: 5. Germline V lookup: CDR1 SGHTA, CDR2 FQGNSA. The CDR3 contains 15 residues. The chain's CDR3 is CASSRTGVMNTEAFF. CDR3 nucleotides: TGTGCCAGCAGTCGGACAGGGGTGATGAACACTGAAGCTTTCTTT.

V is TRBV19 and J is TRBJ2-1; the match to TRBD2 covers 7 bases. The CDR3 length is 14 residues. V gave up 2 bases and J gave up 10 bases; unmatched junction bases: 8. The germline CDR1 and CDR2 sequences are LNHDA and SQIVND (reference sequence). The CDR3 loop is CASSIIGGRDEQFF. As DNA, the CDR3 is TGTGCCAGTAGTATAATCGGGGGGAGGGACGAGCAGTTCTTC.

The chain joins TRBV18 to TRBJ2-1, with D perhaps TRBD1 or TRBD2 (6 bases each). Germline V gene lookup returns CDR1 KGHSH and CDR2 LQKENI. The CDR3 consists of 13 residues. Trimming shortened V by 4 bases and J by 8 bases, and 12 bases separated the two germline ends. In nucleotides, the CDR3 is TGTGCCAGCTCACTATCGGGGGCCTATGAGCAGTTCTTC. Translated, it gives CASSLSGAYEQFF.

The chain joins TRBV6-5 to TRBJ2-2, with D perhaps TRBD1 (6 bases). This CDR3 has 15 amino acids. Between the trimmed V and J ends, which lost 6 bases and 3 bases, there was a span of 14 bases. Germline V gene data show CDR1 as MNHEY and CDR2 as SVGAGI. DNA of the CDR3: TGTGCCAGCAGCGTACAGGGTGGGGACACCGGGGAGCTGTTTTTT. This codes for CASSVQGGDTGELFF.

Note on this clone: Other DNA sequences in the same sample also yield this CDR3. V usage is TRBV5-1 and J usage is TRBJ1-2; D remains ambiguous. CDR1 and CDR2 from the germline V gene are SGHRS and YFSETQ. Trimming pared 0 bases from V and 2 bases from J, leaving 8 bases between. The CDR3 totals 14 residues. CDR3 sequence (DNA): TGCGCCAGCAGCTTGGAATCCGTGAACTATGGCTACACCTTC. Encoded protein: CASSLESVNYGYTF.

The V and J genes are TRBV28 and TRBJ2-7, with 10 bases lining up with TRBD2. The CDR3 spans 12 residues. The germline V gene encodes CDR1 MDHEN and CDR2 SYDVKM. The J segment lost 4 bases and the V segment lost 9 bases, leaving 3 bases of the junction unmatched. The CDR3 nucleotides read TGTGCCAGTCGACTAGCGGGTTACGAGCAGTACTTC. It is translated as CASRLAGYEQYF.

The genes are TRBV5-5 and TRBJ2-1, with 10 bases that match TRBD1. The CDR3 is made up of 13 amino acids. V lost 0 bases, J lost 15 bases, and 6 bases stayed unmatched. Germline lookup yields CDR1 SGHKS and CDR2 YYEKEE (reference sequence). The chain's CDR3 is CASSLEGQGRVFF. The DNA for the CDR3 is TGTGCCAGCAGCTTGGAGGGACAGGGGAGGGTGTTCTTC.

This rearrangement joins TRBV2 to TRBJ1-1; no clear D. Trimming shortened V by 6 bases and J by 9 bases, and 14 bases separated the two germline ends. The CDR3 extends over 12 amino acids. The germline CDR1 and CDR2 sequences are SNHLY and FYNNEI. The DNA of the CDR3 is TGTGCCAGCAGCCCAGGACCGAGAAAAGCTTTCTTT. Its translation: CASSPGPRKAFF.

CDR3 residues: CASSPPGAGDTQYF. For the CDR3, the DNA is TGTGCCAGCAGCCCCCCCGGAGCAGGAGATACGCAGTATTTT. The chain links TRBV11-3 to TRBJ2-3; D unclear. The length of the CDR3 is 14 residues. Germline V gene data show CDR1 as SGHNT and CDR2 as YENEEA. Deletions cut 5 bases from V and 5 bases from J, with 14 bases between.

The rearrangement joins TRBV10-1 to TRBJ2-2; the D gene is possibly TRBD2 (5 bases). Germline CDR1 is WNHNN and CDR2 is SYGVQD (reference sequence). The CDR3 is made up of 13 amino acids. The V gene lost 8 bases and the J gene lost 4 bases, with 11 bases spanning the gap. DNA of the CDR3: TGCGCCAGCGAGGCGGCGGGCACCGGGGAGCTGTTTTTT. Protein sequence: CASEAAGTGELFF.

This chain links TRBV5-1 with TRBJ1-4; 10 positions match TRBD1. CDR1 SGHRS and CDR2 YFSETQ come from the germline V gene. Trimming removed 4 bases from V and 7 bases from J; junction bases left unmatched: 4. CDR3 length: 14 residues. The CDR3 loop is CASSRDRGSEKLFF. Written as DNA, the CDR3 is TGCGCCAGCAGCCGGGACAGGGGTAGTGAAAAACTGTTTTTT.

V gene TRBV10-3 combines with J gene TRBJ2-5; no definite D call. Germline V gene data show CDR1 as ENHRY and CDR2 as SYGVKD. The CDR3 runs 13 residues. Trimming pared 6 bases from V and 0 bases from J, leaving 8 bases between. CDR3 in amino acids: CAIRTSNQETQYF. The CDR3 DNA is TGTGCCATCAGGACCAGCAACCAAGAGACCCAGTACTTC.

The chain has TRBV5-1 and TRBJ1-6; D call uncertain. Germline lookup yields CDR1 SGHRS and CDR2 YFSETQ. Trimming stripped 6 bases from V and 1 base from J, with 11 bases between. This CDR3 is built from 15 residues. The CDR3 here is CASTPWGSYNSPLHF. The CDR3 DNA sequence: TGCGCCAGCACCCCCTGGGGTTCCTATAATTCACCCCTCCACTTT.

The chain recombines TRBV20-1 with TRBJ2-1, with no clear D. CDR3 size: 14 residues. The V gene's germline CDR1 is DFQATT and CDR2 SNEGSKA (reference sequence). V shed 3 bases and J shed 5 bases, with 14 bases lying between them. The CDR3 region has the DNA TGCAGTGCTAGTGTATGGGCGGTGGACAATGAGCAGTTCTTC. Translated: CSASVWAVDNEQFF.